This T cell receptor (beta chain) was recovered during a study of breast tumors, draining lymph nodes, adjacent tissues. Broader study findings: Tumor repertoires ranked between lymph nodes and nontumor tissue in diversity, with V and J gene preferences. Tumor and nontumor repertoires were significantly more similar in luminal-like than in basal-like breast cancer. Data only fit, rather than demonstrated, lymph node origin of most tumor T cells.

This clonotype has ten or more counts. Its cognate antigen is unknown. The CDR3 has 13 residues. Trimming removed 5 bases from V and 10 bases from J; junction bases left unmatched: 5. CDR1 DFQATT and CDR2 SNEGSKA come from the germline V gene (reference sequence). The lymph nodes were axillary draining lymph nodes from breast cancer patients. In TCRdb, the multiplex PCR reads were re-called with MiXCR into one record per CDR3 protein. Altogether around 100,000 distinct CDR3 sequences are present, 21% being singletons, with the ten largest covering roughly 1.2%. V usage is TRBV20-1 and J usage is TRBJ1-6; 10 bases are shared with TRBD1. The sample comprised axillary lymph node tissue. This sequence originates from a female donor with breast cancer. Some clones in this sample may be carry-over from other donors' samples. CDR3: CSAGTGVYSPLHF. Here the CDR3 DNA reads TGCAGTGCTGGGACAGGGGTTTACTCACCCCTCCACTTT.